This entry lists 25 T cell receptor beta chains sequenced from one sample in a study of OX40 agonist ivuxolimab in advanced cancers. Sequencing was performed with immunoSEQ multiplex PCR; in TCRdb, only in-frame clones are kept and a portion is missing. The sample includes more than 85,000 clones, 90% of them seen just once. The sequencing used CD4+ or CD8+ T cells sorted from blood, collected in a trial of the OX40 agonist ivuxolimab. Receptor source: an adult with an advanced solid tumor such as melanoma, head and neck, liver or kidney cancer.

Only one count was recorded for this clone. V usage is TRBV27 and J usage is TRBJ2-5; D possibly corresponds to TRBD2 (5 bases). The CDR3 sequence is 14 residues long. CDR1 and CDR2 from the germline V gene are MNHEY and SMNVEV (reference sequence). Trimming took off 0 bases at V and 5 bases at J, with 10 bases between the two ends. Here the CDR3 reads CASSLSAGRETQYF. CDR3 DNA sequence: TGTGCCAGCAGTTTATCGGCGGGCCGGGAGACCCAGTACTTC.

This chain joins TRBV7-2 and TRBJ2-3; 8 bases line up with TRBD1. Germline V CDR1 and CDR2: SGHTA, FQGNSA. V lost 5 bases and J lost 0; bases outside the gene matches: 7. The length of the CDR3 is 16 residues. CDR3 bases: TGTGCCAGCAGCCTCAGGGGGCAAGTAAGCACAGATACGCAGTATTTT. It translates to CASSLRGQVSTDTQYF.

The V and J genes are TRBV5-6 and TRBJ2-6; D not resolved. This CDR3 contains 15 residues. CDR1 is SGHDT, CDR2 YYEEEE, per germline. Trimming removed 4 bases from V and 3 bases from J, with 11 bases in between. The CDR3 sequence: CASSIAPGGANVLTF. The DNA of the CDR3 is TGTGCCAGCAGCATTGCTCCCGGTGGGGCCAACGTCCTGACTTTC.

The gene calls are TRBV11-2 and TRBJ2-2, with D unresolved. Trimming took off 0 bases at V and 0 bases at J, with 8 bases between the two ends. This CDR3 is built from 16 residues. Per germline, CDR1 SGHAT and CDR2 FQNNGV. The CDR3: CASSLDLIPNTGELFF. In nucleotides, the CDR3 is TGTGCCAGCAGCTTAGACTTGATTCCGAACACCGGGGAGCTGTTTTTT.

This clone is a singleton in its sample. Here the CDR3 DNA reads TGTGCCAGCAGCCCACGGGGACTAGCGGGGAAAGATACGCAGTATTTT. Translated: CASSPRGLAGKDTQYF. The chain links TRBV7-9 to TRBJ2-3; 13 nucleotides match TRBD2. The junction had 7 bases not matched to a gene; V was cut back by 5 bases and J by 5 bases. The CDR3 contains 16 residues. Germline V gene data show CDR1 as SEHNR and CDR2 as FQNEAQ (reference sequence).

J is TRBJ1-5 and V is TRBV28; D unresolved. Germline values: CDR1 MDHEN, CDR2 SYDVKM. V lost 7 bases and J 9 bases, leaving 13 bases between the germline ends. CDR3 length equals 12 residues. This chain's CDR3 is CASNRFRGPQHF. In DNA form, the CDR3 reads TGTGCCAGCAACCGATTCCGGGGGCCCCAGCATTTT.

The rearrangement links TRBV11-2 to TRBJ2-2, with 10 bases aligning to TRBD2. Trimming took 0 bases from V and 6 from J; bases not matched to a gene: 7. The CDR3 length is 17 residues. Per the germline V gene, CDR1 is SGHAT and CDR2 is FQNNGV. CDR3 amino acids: CASSLDPLAGASGELFF. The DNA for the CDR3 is TGTGCCAGCAGCTTAGATCCGCTAGCGGGAGCGTCCGGGGAGCTGTTTTTT. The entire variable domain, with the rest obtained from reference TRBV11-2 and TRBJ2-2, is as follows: EAGVAQSPRYKIIEKRQSVAFWCNPISGHATLYWYQQILGQGPKLLIQFQNNGVVDDSQLPKDRFSAERLKGVDSTLKIQPAKLEDSAVYLCASSLDPLAGASGELFFGEGSRLTVL.

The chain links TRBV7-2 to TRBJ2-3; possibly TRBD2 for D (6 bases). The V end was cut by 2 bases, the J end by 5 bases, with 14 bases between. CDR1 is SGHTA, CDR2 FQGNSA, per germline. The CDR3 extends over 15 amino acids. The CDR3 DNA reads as TGTGCCAGCAGCTTAACTCGGGAGTCGGTAGATACGCAGTATTTT. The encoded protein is CASSLTRESVDTQYF.

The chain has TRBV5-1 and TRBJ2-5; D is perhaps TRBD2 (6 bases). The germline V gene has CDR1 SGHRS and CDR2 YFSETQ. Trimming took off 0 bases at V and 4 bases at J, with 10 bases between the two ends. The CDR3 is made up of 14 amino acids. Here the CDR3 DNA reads TGCGCCAGCAGCTTGGCGACCGGGGGAGAGACCCAGTACTTC. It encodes CASSLATGGETQYF. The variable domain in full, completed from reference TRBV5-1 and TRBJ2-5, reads KAGVTQTPRYLIKTRGQQVTLSCSPISGHRSVSWYQQTPGQGLQFLFEYFSETQRNKGNFPGRFSGRQFSNSRSEMNVSTLELGDSALYLCASSLATGGETQYFGPGTRLLVL.

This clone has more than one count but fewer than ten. DNA of the CDR3: TGTGCCAGCAGCTTAAGCTCTGGCGGACCCTACGAGCAGTACTTC. Translation: CASSLSSGGPYEQYF. The chain carries TRBV7-6 and TRBJ2-7; no firm D call. Deletions cut 2 bases from V and 2 bases from J, with 13 bases between. Per the germline V gene, CDR1 is SGHVS and CDR2 is FNYEAQ. CDR3 length: 15 residues.

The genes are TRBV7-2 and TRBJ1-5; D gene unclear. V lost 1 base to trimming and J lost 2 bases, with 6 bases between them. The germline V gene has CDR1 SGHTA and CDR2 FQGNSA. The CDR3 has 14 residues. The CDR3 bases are TGTGCCAGCAGCTTAGGGATGGGCAATCAGCCCCAGCATTTT. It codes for CASSLGMGNQPQHF.

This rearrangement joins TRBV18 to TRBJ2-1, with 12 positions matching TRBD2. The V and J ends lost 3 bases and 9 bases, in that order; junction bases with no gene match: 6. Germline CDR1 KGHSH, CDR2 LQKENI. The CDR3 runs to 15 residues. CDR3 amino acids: CASSPRLAGASEQFF. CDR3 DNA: TGTGCCAGCTCACCGAGACTAGCGGGAGCTAGTGAGCAGTTCTTC.

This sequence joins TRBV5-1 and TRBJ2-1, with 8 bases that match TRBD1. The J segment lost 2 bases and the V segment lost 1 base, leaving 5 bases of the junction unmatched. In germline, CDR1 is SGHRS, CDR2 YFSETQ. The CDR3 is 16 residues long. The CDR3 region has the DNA TGCGCCAGCAGCTTGCGGTCGACAGGGGCCTACAATGAGCAGTTCTTC. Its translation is CASSLRSTGAYNEQFF.

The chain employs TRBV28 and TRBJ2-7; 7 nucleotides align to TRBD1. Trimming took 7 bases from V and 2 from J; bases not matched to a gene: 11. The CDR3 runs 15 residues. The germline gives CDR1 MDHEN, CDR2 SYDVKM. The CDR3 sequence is CASTRTGTPAYEQYF. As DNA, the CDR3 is TGTGCCAGCACGAGGACAGGAACACCAGCCTACGAGCAGTACTTC.

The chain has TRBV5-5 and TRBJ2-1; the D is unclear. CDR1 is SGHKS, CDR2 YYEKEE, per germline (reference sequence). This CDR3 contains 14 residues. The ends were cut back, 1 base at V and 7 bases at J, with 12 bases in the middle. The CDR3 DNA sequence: TGTGCCAGCAGCTTGAGGACCTTGCGGAATGAGCAGTTCTTC. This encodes CASSLRTLRNEQFF.

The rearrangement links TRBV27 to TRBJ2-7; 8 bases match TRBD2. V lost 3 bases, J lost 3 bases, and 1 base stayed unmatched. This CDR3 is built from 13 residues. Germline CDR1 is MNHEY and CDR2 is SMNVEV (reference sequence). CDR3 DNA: TGTGCCAGCAGTTTTGCGGGAGGCTACGAGCAGTACTTC. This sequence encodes CASSFAGGYEQYF.

CDR3 residues: CASSLGSGRYNEQFF. The CDR3 region has the DNA TGTGCCAGCAGCTTAGGTAGCGGGAGGTACAATGAGCAGTTCTTC. This chain uses TRBV7-2 with TRBJ2-1, with 10 nucleotides matching TRBD2. CDR3 size: 15 residues. The junction had 1 base not matched to a gene; V was cut back by 1 base and J by 4 bases. Germline V gene data show CDR1 as SGHTA and CDR2 as FQGNSA.

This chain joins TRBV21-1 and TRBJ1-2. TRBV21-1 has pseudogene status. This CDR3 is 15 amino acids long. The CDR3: CASRRGAGVIYGYTF. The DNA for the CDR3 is TGTGCCAGCCGAAGGGGGGCAGGGGTCATCTATGGCTACACCTTC.

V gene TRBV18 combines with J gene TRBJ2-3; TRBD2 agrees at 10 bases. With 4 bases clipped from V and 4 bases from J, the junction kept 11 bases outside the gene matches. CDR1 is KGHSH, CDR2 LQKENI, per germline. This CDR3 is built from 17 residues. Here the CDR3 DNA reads TGTGCCAGCTCACAAACCATAGCGGGAGGCGGTTCAGATACGCAGTATTTT. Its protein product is CASSQTIAGGGSDTQYF. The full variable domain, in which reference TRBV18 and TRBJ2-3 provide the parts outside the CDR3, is NAGVMQNPRHLVRRRGQEARLRCSPMKGHSHVYWYRQLPEEGLKFMVYLQKENIIDESGMPKERFSAEFPKEGPSILRIQQVVRGDSAAYFCASSQTIAGGGSDTQYFGPGTRLTVL.

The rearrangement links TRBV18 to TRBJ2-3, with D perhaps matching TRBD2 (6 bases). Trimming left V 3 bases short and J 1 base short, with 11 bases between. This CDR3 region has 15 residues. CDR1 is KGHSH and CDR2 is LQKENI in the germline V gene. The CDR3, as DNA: TGTGCCAGCTCACCCTCGGTAGCGGGCACAGATACGCAGTATTTT. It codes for CASSPSVAGTDTQYF.

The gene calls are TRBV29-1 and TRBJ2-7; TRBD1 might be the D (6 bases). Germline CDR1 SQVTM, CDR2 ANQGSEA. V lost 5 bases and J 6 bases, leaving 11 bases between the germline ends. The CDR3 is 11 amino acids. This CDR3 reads CSVFTGFEQYF. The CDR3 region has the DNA TGCAGCGTTTTTACAGGGTTCGAGCAGTACTTC.

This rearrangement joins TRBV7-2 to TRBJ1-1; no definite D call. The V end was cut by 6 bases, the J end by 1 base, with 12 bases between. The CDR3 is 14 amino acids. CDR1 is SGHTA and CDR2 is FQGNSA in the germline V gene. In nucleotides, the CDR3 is TGTGCCAGCAGGTTACCTACAGAGAACACTGAAGCTTTCTTT. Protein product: CASRLPTENTEAFF.

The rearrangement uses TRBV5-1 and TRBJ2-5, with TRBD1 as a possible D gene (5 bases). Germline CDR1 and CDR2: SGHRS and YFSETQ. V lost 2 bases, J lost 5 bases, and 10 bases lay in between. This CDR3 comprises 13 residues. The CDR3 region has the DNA TGCGCCAGCAGCTTAGGGGCCTCGGAGACCCAGTACTTC. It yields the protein CASSLGASETQYF. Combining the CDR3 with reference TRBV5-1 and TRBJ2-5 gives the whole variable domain KAGVTQTPRYLIKTRGQQVTLSCSPISGHRSVSWYQQTPGQGLQFLFEYFSETQRNKGNFPGRFSGRQFSNSRSEMNVSTLELGDSALYLCASSLGASETQYFGPGTRLLVL.

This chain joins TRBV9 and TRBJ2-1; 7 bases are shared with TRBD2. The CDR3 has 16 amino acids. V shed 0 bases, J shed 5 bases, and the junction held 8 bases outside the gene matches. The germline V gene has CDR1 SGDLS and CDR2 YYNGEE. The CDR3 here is CASSVVSSGANNEQFF. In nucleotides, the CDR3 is TGTGCCAGCAGCGTAGTTTCTAGCGGAGCGAACAATGAGCAGTTCTTC.

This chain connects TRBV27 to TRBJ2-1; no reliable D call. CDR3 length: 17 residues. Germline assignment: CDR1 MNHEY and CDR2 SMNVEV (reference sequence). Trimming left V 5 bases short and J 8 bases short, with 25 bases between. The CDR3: CASSLRTALVQVDEQFF. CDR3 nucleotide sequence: TGTGCCAGCAGTCTCCGGACCGCCCTGGTCCAAGTCGATGAGCAGTTCTTC.